This T cell receptor (beta chain) was retrieved from a study of cytomegalovirus exposure and HLA in healthy donors. Whole-study findings and limits: The authors later found most CMV-associated TCR beta chains appeared HLA-restricted. The authors enumerated over 150 TCR beta chains as linked to cytomegalovirus. Presence/absence analysis assumed near-uniform sequencing depth across donors.

Concerning this clone itself: As yet, its antigen is unknown.

Primers for the PCR totalled 60 Vbeta and 13 Jbeta. The data were produced by immunoSEQ multiplex PCR, yet TCRdb's version contains in-frame clones alone and is incomplete. The table includes approximately 150,000 clones, roughly 80% detected once. Per germline, CDR1 SQVTM and CDR2 ANQGSEA. Trimming took off 1 base at V and 4 bases at J, with 7 bases between the two ends. This CDR3 has 12 amino acids. The TCR sequence derives from a woman aged 40 to 49 in good health and CMV-seropositive. The chain has TRBV29-1 and TRBJ1-2; maybe TRBD1 (5 bases). Sequenced material: PBMCs. Here the CDR3 reads CSVEGQLYGYTF. CDR3 coding DNA: TGCAGCGTTGAAGGACAGCTCTATGGCTACACCTTC.